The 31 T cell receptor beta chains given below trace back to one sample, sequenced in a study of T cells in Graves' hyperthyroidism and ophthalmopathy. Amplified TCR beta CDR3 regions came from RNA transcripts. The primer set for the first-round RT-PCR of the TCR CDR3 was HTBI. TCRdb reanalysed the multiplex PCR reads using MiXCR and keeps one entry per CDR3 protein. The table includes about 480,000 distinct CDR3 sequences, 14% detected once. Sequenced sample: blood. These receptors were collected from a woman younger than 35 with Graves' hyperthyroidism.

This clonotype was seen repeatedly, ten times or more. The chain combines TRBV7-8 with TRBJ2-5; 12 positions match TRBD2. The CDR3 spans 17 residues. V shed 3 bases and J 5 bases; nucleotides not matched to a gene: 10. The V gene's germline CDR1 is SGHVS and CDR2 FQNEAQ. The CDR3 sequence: CASSFSYRLAGDETQYF. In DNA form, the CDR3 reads TGTGCCAGCAGCTTTTCGTACCGACTAGCGGGAGACGAGACCCAGTACTTC.

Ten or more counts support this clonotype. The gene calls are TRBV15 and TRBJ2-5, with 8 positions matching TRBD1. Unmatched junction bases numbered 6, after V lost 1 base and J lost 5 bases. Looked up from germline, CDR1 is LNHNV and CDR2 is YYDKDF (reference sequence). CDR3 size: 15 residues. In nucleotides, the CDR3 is TGTGCCACCAGCAGAGCTCAGGACAGGGCGGAGACCCAGTACTTC. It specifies CATSRAQDRAETQYF.

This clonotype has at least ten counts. The CDR3 region is CASSIWSHTEQYF. DNA of the CDR3: TGTGCCAGTAGTATTTGGAGCCATACGGAGCAGTACTTC. The V and J genes are TRBV19 and TRBJ2-7; D unclear. CDR3 size: 13 residues. Germline-derived CDR1 and CDR2 are LNHDA and SQIVND (reference sequence). The V end was cut by 3 bases, the J end by 7 bases, with 13 bases between.

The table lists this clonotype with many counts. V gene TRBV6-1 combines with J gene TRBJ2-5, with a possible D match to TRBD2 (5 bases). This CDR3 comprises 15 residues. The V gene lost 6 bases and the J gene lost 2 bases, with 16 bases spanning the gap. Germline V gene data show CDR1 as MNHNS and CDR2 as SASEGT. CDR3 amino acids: CASRNDGVGQETQYF. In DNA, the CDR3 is TGTGCCAGCAGAAACGACGGGGTGGGGCAAGAGACCCAGTACTTC.

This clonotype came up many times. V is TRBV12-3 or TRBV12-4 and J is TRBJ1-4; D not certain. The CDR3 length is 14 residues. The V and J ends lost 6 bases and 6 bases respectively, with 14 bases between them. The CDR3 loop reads CASRPGRWDEKLFF. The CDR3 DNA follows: TGTGCCAGCAGGCCAGGTAGATGGGATGAAAAACTGTTTTTT.

DNA of the CDR3: TGTGCCAGCAGGGGGCTGGATAATTCCTACAATGAGCAGTTCTTC. This gives the protein CASRGLDNSYNEQFF. The V gene is TRBV11-2, the J gene TRBJ2-1, with a weak D call TRBD1 (5 bases). This CDR3 spans 15 amino acids. Germline V gene lookup returns CDR1 SGHAT and CDR2 FQNNGV. Trimming left V 6 bases short and J 1 base short, with 13 bases between.

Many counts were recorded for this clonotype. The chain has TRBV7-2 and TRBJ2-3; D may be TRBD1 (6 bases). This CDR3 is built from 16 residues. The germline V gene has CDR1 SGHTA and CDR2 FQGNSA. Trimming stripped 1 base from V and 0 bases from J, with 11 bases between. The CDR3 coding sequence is TGTGCCAGCAGCTTAGTTGGGACACCAAGCACAGATACGCAGTATTTT. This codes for CASSLVGTPSTDTQYF.

CDR3 DNA: TGTGCCAGCAGCGGCGGGAGCGGCGATGAGCAGTTCTTC. Its protein is CASSGGSGDEQFF. V gene TRBV11-1 combines with J gene TRBJ2-1; TRBD2 aligns across 7 bases. The germline V gene encodes CDR1 SGHAT and CDR2 FQDESV (reference sequence). This CDR3 spans 13 amino acids. The trim removed 5 bases at V and 8 bases at J, leaving 6 bases unmatched.

The CDR3 sequence is CASSPDQGIGELFF. The CDR3 DNA reads TGTGCCAGCAGTCCCGATCAAGGGATCGGGGAGCTGTTTTTT. The V gene is TRBV7-9, the J gene TRBJ2-2; D remains unclear. Trimming cost V 6 bases and J 7 bases, with 15 bases left between them. Germline assignment: CDR1 SEHNR and CDR2 FQNEAQ (reference sequence). This CDR3 is built from 14 residues.

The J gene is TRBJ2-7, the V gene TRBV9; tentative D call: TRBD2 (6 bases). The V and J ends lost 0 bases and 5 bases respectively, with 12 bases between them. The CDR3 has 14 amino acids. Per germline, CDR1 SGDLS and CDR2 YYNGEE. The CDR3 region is CASSVGGGIHEQYF. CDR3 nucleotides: TGTGCCAGCAGCGTAGGAGGAGGGATACACGAGCAGTACTTC. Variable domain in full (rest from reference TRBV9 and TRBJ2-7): DSGVTQTPKHLITATGQRVTLRCSPRSGDLSVYWYQQSLDQGLQFLIQYYNGEERAKGNILERFSAQQFPDLHSELNLSSLELGDSALYFCASSVGGGIHEQYFGPGTRLTVT.

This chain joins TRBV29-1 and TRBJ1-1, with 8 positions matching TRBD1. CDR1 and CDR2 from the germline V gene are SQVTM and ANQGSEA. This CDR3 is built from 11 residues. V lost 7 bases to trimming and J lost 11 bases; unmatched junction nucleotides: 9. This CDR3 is CSATKDRAAFF. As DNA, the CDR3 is TGCAGCGCAACGAAGGACAGGGCTGCTTTCTTT.

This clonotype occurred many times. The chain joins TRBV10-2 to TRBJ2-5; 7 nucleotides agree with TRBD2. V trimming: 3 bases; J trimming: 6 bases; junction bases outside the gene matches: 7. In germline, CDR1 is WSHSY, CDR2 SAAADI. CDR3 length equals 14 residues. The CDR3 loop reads CASSDQTSWQTQYF. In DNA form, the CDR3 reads TGCGCCAGCAGTGACCAGACTAGCTGGCAGACCCAGTACTTC.

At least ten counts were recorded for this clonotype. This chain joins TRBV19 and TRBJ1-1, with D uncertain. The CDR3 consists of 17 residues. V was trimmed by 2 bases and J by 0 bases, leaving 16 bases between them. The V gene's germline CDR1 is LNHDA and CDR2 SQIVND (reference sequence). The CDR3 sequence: CASSIRVQTAMNTEAFF. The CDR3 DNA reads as TGTGCCAGTAGTATAAGAGTACAGACTGCCATGAACACTGAAGCTTTCTTT.

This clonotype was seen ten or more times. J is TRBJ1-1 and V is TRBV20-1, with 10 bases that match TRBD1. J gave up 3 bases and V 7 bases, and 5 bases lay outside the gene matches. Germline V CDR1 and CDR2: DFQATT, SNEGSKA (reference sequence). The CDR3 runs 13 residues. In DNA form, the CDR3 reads TGCAGTGTCGGGACAGGGGAAGACACTGAAGCTTTCTTT. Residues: CSVGTGEDTEAFF.

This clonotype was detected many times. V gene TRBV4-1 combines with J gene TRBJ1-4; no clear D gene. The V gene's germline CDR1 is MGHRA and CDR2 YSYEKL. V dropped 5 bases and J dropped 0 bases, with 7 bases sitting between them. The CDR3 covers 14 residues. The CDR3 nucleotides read TGCGCCAGCAGCAGAGCTGCAACTAATGAAAAACTGTTTTTT. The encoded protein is CASSRAATNEKLFF.

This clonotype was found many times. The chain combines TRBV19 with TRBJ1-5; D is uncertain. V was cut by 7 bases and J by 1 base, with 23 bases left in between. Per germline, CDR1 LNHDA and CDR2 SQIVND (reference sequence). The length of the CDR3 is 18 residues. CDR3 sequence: CASTTSLSRGRSNQPQHF. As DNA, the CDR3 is TGTGCCAGTACTACTTCACTTTCCCGTGGGAGGAGCAATCAGCCCCAGCATTTT.

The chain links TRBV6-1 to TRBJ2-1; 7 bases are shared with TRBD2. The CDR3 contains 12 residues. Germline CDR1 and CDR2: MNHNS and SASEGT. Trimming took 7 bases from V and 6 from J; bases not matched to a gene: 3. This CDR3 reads CASTTGGNEQFF. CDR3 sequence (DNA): TGTGCCAGCACCACGGGGGGCAATGAGCAGTTCTTC.

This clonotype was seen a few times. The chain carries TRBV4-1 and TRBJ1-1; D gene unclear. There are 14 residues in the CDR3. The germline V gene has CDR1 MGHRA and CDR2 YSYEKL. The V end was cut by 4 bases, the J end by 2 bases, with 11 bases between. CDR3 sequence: CASSLKAGNTEAFF. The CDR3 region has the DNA TGCGCCAGCAGCCTAAAGGCTGGAAACACTGAAGCTTTCTTT.

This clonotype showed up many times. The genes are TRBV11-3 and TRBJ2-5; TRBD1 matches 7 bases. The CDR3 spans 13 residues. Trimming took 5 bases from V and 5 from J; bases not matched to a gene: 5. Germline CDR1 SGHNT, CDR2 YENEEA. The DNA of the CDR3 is TGTGCCAGCAGCGCCGGGACAGCGGAGACCCAGTACTTC. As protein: CASSAGTAETQYF.

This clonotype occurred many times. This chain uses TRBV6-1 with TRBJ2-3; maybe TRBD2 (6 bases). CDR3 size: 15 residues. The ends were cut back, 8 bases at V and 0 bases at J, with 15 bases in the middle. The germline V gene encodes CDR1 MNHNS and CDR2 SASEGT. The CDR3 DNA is TGTGCCAGCGTGCGGGAACATTCTAGCACAGATACGCAGTATTTT. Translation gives CASVREHSSTDTQYF.

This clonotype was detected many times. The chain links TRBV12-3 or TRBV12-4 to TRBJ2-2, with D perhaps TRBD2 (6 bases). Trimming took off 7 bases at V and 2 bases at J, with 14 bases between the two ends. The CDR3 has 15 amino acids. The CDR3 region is CASILGGINTGELFF. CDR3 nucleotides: TGTGCCAGCATCCTAGGAGGGATCAACACCGGGGAGCTGTTTTTT.

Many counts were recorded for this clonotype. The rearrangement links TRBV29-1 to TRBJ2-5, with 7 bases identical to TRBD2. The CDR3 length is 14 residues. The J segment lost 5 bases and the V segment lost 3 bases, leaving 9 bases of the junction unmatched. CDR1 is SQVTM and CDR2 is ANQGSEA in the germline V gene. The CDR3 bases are TGCAGCGTTGAGCCACTAGCGACTGGGGAGACCCAGTACTTC. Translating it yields CSVEPLATGETQYF.

CDR3 DNA sequence: TGCAGTGCTCCTGACAGGCGGCTCGGCTACACCTTC. Its translation: CSAPDRRLGYTF. This chain links TRBV20-1 with TRBJ1-2; tentatively, D is TRBD1 (6 bases). The CDR3 loop spans 12 amino acids. The V end lost 5 bases, the J end lost 8 bases, and 15 bases lay between the germline ends. CDR1 and CDR2 from the germline V gene are DFQATT and SNEGSKA (reference sequence).

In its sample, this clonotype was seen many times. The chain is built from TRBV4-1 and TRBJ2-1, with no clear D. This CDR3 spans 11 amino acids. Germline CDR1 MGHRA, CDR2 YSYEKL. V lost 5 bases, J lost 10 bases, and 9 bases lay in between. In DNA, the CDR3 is TGCGCCAGCAGCTGGGGTGGGGAGCAGTTCTTC. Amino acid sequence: CASSWGGEQFF.

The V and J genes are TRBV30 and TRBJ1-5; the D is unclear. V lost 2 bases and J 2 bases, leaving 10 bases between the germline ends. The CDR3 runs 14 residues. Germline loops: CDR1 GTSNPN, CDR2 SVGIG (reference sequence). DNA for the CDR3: TGTGCCTGGAGTCAGAAGGGAGGCAATCAGCCCCAGCATTTT. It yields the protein CAWSQKGGNQPQHF.

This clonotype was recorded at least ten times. Here the CDR3 DNA reads TGTGCTAGTGGTTTGGTCACGGGACGAGCAGGGTTTGGGCAGTACTTC. As protein: CASGLVTGRAGFGQYF. The gene calls are TRBV12-5 and TRBJ2-7; D possibly matches TRBD1 or TRBD2 (5 bases each). The germline gives CDR1 LGHNT, CDR2 FRNRAP. The CDR3 spans 16 residues. V lost 0 bases and J lost 9, with 21 bases in between.

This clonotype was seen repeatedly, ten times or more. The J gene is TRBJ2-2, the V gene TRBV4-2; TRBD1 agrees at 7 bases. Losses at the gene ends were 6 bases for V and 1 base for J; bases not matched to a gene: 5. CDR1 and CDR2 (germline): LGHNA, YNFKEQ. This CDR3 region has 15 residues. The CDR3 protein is CASSPTGKNTGELFF. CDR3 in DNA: TGTGCCAGCAGTCCGACAGGGAAGAACACCGGGGAGCTGTTTTTT.

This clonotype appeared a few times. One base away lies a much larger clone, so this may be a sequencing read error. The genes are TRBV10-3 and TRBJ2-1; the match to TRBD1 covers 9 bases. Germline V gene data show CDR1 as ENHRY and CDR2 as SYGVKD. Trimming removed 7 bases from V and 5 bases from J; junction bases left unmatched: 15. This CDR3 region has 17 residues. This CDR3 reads CAINVSLTGGMNNEQFF. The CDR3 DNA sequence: TGTGCCATCAACGTCAGTCTTACAGGGGGCATGAACAATGAGCAGTTCTTC.

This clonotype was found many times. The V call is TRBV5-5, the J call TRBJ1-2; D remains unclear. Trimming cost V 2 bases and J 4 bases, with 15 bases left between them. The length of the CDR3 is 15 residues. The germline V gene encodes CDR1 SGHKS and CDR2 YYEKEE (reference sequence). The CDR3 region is CASSFQQPMGYGYTF. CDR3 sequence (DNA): TGTGCCAGCAGCTTTCAACAGCCTATGGGCTATGGCTACACCTTC.

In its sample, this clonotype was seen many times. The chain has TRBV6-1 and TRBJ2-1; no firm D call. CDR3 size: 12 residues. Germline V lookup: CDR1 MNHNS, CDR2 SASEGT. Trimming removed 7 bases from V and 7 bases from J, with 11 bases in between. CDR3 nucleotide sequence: TGTGCCAGCAATTGGGCCGGGAATGAGCAGTTCTTC. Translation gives CASNWAGNEQFF.

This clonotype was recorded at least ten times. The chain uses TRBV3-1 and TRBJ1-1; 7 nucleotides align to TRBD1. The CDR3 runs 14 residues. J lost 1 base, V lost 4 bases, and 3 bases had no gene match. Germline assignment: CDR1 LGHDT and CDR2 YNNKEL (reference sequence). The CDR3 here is CASSRGDRNTEAFF. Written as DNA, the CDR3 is TGTGCCAGCAGCCGCGGGGACAGGAACACTGAAGCTTTCTTT.